These T cell receptor beta chains were read from a single sample in a study of OX40 agonist ivuxolimab in advanced cancers. Sequenced by immunoSEQ multiplex PCR; TCRdb stores in-frame clones only, minus some. Seen here are fewer than 65,000 clones, 86% observed once, and the top ten hold approximately 1.2%. The source material was CD4+ or CD8+ T cells sorted from blood, sampled in a trial of the OX40 agonist ivuxolimab. The receptors shown here come from an adult with an advanced solid tumor such as melanoma, head and neck, liver or kidney cancer. The CDR3 runs from the conserved cysteine through the conserved F or W. The D gene is left open where the match is weak. Not every row has a clone size; where given, it reads once, few, many or a size class.

cdr3_aa cdr3_nt d_call v_call clone_size j_call
CSVTGTSGNIQYF TGCAGCGTCACCGGGACTAGCGGAAACATTCAGTACTTC TRBD2 TRBV29-1 - TRBJ2-4
CASSPGTQAKNIQYF TGCGCCAGCAGCCCCGGGACGCAGGCCAAAAACATTCAGTACTTC - TRBV4-1 - TRBJ2-4
CASSPRTGEYTEAFF TGCGCCAGCAGCCCCCGGACAGGGGAGTACACTGAAGCTTTCTTT TRBD1 TRBV5-1 - TRBJ1-1
CASSLVGQGLGEQYF TGTGCCAGCAGCTTGGTCGGACAGGGGCTAGGGGAGCAGTACTTC TRBD1 TRBV4-2 - TRBJ2-7
CASSPAGLKNIQYF TGTGCCAGCAGTCCCGCAGGCCTCAAAAACATTCAGTACTTC - TRBV28 - TRBJ2-4
CASSLGTSTDTQYF TGTGCCAGCAGCTTGGGGACTAGCACAGATACGCAGTATTTT - TRBV5-6 - TRBJ2-3
CSVAGQGENEQFF TGCAGCGTCGCGGGACAGGGGGAAAATGAGCAGTTCTTC TRBD1 TRBV29-1 few TRBJ2-1
CASDQPQHF TGTGCCAGCGATCAGCCCCAGCATTTT - TRBV21-1 once TRBJ1-5
CASSPTGDSNQPQHF TGTGCCAGCTCACCAACAGGGGATAGCAATCAGCCCCAGCATTTT TRBD1 TRBV18 - TRBJ1-5
CASSIPGTSGTDTQYF TGTGCCAGCAGTATCCCCGGGACTAGCGGGACAGATACGCAGTATTTT TRBD2 TRBV6-6 - TRBJ2-3
CAISLIGEQYF TGTGCCATCAGTCTGATCGGCGAGCAGTACTTC - TRBV10-3 - TRBJ2-7
CAISESRDTNYGYTF TGTGCCATCAGTGAGTCGAGGGACACTAACTATGGCTACACCTTC - TRBV10-3 medium-sized TRBJ1-2
CASSFPASGSRLNEQFF TGTGCCAGCAGTTTCCCCGCTAGCGGGAGTAGGTTAAATGAGCAGTTCTTC TRBD2 TRBV27 - TRBJ2-1
CASRMTSDPTDTQYF TGTGCCAGCAGAATGACTAGCGACCCCACAGATACGCAGTATTTT TRBD2 TRBV6-1 - TRBJ2-3
CASSSGGVVTGELFF TGCGCCAGCAGCTCCGGGGGAGTGGTCACCGGGGAGCTGTTTTTT - TRBV5-1 - TRBJ2-2
CASSQGLEGVDTQYF TGTGCCAGCTCACAGGGACTGGAGGGGGTTGATACGCAGTATTTT - TRBV18 - TRBJ2-3
CASSIMTSGGYNEQFF TGTGCCAGCAGTATCATGACTAGCGGGGGATACAATGAGCAGTTCTTC TRBD2 TRBV14 - TRBJ2-1
CASSSVPGAYEQYF TGTGCCAGCAGCTCGGTCCCGGGAGCCTACGAGCAGTACTTC - TRBV7-2 - TRBJ2-7
CASSLGTLGTQYF TGTGCCAGCAGCTTAGGGACTTTGGGGACCCAGTACTTC - TRBV7-9 once TRBJ2-5
CAWRSTSGYNEQFF TGTGCCTGGCGATCGACTAGCGGTTACAATGAGCAGTTCTTC TRBD2 TRBV30 - TRBJ2-1
CASSQGPEQFF TGTGCCAGCAGCCAGGGCCCCGAGCAGTTCTTC - TRBV11-2 - TRBJ2-1
CASSQGSSYNEQFF TGCGCCAGCAGCCAAGGGAGCTCCTACAATGAGCAGTTCTTC - TRBV4-1 - TRBJ2-1
CASSQPTTANTEAFF TGCGCCAGCAGCCAACCGACGACAGCGAACACTGAAGCTTTCTTT - TRBV4-1 few TRBJ1-1
CASSYSNGGIVSGYTF TGTGCCAGCAGTTACTCGAATGGGGGCATCGTAAGTGGCTACACCTTC - TRBV6-6 - TRBJ1-2